Reported below is one T cell receptor (beta chain). This may stem from a read error, because a much larger clone lies one nucleotide away. This sample is part of a study of tumor and adjacent non-tumor tissue in lung cancer. In the study overall: On average, productive TCRbeta reads reached some 4.4 million per sample.

The CDR3 has 14 residues. Three rounds of nested PCR, following a modified ARM-PCR protocol, produced the TCRbeta library. TCRdb passed the multiplex PCR reads through MiXCR, listing each CDR3 protein once. This table has some 120,000 distinct CDR3 sequences, about 66% appearing once. RNA was extracted from bulk tissue without any cell sorting. Sequencing used lung tumor tissue. V usage is TRBV12-3 or TRBV12-4 and J usage is TRBJ2-3; TRBD2 matches 8 bases. The receptor comes from a man aged 25-40 years with non-small cell lung cancer. CDR3 bases: TGTGTCAGCAGTTTGCCGGGACTAGTGGATACGCAGTATTTT. Translating it yields CVSSLPGLVDTQYF.